Reported below is one TCR beta chain. The data originate from a study of blood T cell repertoires in COVID-19. Study-level background: The United States, Italy and Spain supplied acute and convalescent COVID-19 samples. The analysed material was cDNA or gDNA that came from T cells, B-cell-depleted T cells, or PBMCs.

The data were produced by immunoSEQ multiplex PCR, yet TCRdb's version contains in-frame clones alone and is incomplete. Among some 260,000 clones listed, over 70% were seen once. The germline V and J ends were trimmed by 4 bases and 6 bases, with 17 bases remaining between them. This CDR3 is built from 14 residues. Germline CDR1 reads SGHKS; CDR2 reads YYEKEE (reference sequence). The chain combines TRBV5-5 with TRBJ2-7, with D perhaps matching TRBD2 (6 bases). The receptor was derived from a woman at least 80 years old with acute or convalescent COVID-19. The sequenced sample was peripheral blood. The CDR3 region has the DNA TGTGCCAGCAGCCCAAGTCGGGGGAATGGCGAGCAGTACTTC. It yields the protein CASSPSRGNGEQYF.